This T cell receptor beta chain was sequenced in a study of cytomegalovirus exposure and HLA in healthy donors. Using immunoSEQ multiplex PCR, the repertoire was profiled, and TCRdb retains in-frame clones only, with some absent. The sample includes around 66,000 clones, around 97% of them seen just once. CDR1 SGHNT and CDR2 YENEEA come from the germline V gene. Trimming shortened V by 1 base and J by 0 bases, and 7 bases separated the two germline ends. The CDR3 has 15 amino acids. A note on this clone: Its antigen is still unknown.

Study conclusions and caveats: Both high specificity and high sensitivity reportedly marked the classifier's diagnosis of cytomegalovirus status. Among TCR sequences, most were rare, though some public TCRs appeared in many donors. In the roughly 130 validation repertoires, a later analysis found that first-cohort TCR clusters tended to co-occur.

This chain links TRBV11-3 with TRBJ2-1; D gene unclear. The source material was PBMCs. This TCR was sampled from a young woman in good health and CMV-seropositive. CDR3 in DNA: TGTGCCAGCAGCTTAGGAGGTAGCTCCTACAATGAGCAGTTCTTC. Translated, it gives CASSLGGSSYNEQFF.